These 20 T cell receptor beta chains came from one sample sequenced in a study of blood T cell repertoires in COVID-19. Measured with immunoSEQ multiplex PCR; TCRdb has only the in-frame clones, and not every one. The table has 410,000 or so clones, 89% seen once. Source material: peripheral blood. These receptors all stem from a woman aged 40 to 50 with COVID-19, enrolled during active disease.

CDR3 sequence reads: CASSQDRAGAGDTQYF. CDR3 sequence (DNA): TGCGCCAGCAGCCAAGATAGGGCGGGGGCGGGAGATACGCAGTATTTT. V and J are TRBV4-3 and TRBJ2-3; D is perhaps TRBD2 (7 bases). In germline, CDR1 is LGHNA, CDR2 YSLEER. Trimming removed 0 bases from V and 5 bases from J, with 15 bases in between. This CDR3 region has 16 residues.

This chain uses TRBV18 with TRBJ1-3; tentative D call: TRBD1 (5 bases). Germline V lookup: CDR1 KGHSH, CDR2 LQKENI. Deletions cut 5 bases from V and 2 bases from J, with 19 bases between. CDR3 length: 17 amino acids. The DNA for the CDR3 is TGTGCCAGCTCATCCGTCCCGGGACTGACGGCTGGAAACACCATATATTTT. Amino acids: CASSSVPGLTAGNTIYF.

CDR3 coding DNA: TGTGCCAGCAGCTTACCCGGGAACACTGAAGCTTTCTTT. Translating it yields CASSLPGNTEAFF. The genes are TRBV7-9 and TRBJ1-1; D call uncertain. Germline assignment: CDR1 SEHNR and CDR2 FQNEAQ (reference sequence). The V and J ends lost 2 bases and 1 base respectively, with 5 bases between them. The CDR3 covers 13 residues.

V is TRBV6-5 and J is TRBJ1-1; D may be TRBD1 (6 bases). This CDR3 spans 12 amino acids. The ends were cut back, 0 bases at V and 11 bases at J, with 10 bases in the middle. Germline V gene lookup returns CDR1 MNHEY and CDR2 SVGAGI. CDR3 protein: CASSYSDRPAFF. The CDR3 region has the DNA TGTGCCAGCAGTTACTCGGACAGACCGGCTTTCTTT.

This clone was observed a handful of times. The V gene is TRBV3-1 (or the pseudogene TRBV3-2), the J gene TRBJ1-2, with no clear D. V lost 5 bases, J lost 2 bases, and 12 bases lay in between. This CDR3 has 14 amino acids. Germline V gene data show CDR1 as LGHDT and CDR2 as YNNKEL (reference sequence). The CDR3 protein is CASSKPGGNYGYTF. CDR3 DNA: TGTGCCAGCAGCAAGCCAGGCGGGAACTATGGCTACACCTTC.

The V and J genes are TRBV11-2 and TRBJ1-3; TRBD1 might be the D (5 bases). The CDR3 totals 17 residues. CDR1 and CDR2 (germline): SGHAT, FQNNGV. The germline V and J ends were trimmed by 5 bases and 5 bases, with 22 bases remaining between them. The CDR3 sequence: CASSLQMAGRLRNTIYF. The CDR3 DNA follows: TGTGCCAGCAGCCTTCAAATGGCAGGGAGGCTTAGAAACACCATATATTTT.

The CDR3 DNA follows: TGTGCCAGCAGTTTTTCGGGACAGGGGAGGGGGTATGGCTACACCTTC. Its protein is CASSFSGQGRGYGYTF. This sequence joins TRBV27 and TRBJ1-2; 10 positions agree with TRBD1. The J segment lost 5 bases and the V segment lost 3 bases, leaving 9 bases of the junction unmatched. The CDR3 totals 16 residues. Germline CDR1 reads MNHEY; CDR2 reads SMNVEV (reference sequence).

In this sample, this clone turned up a few times. J is TRBJ1-6 and V is TRBV25-1; D is possibly TRBD1 (5 bases). Trimming cost V 3 bases and J 11 bases, with 17 bases left between them. Per germline, CDR1 MGHDK and CDR2 SYGVNS. The CDR3 extends over 15 amino acids. CDR3 amino acids: CASSDHVGGFTPLHF. The CDR3 DNA is TGTGCCAGCAGTGACCATGTGGGGGGTTTTACACCCCTCCACTTT. Full variable domain (outside the CDR3, taken from reference TRBV25-1 and TRBJ1-6): EADIYQTPRYLVIGTGKKITLECSQTMGHDKMYWYQQDPGMELHLIHYSYGVNSTEKGDLSSESTVSRIRTEHFPLTLESARPSHTSQYLCASSDHVGGFTPLHFGNGTRLTVT.

The rearrangement links TRBV10-3 to TRBJ2-1, with 10 bases identical to TRBD2. Germline lookup yields CDR1 ENHRY and CDR2 SYGVKD. The CDR3 totals 14 residues. After removal of 6 bases from V and 9 bases from J, the junction contained 8 bases not matched to a gene. The CDR3 loop reads CAIRMSGGAVEQFF. CDR3 DNA: TGTGCCATCAGGATGAGCGGGGGGGCTGTTGAGCAGTTCTTC.

The chain couples TRBV7-3 to TRBJ1-3; a possible D gene is TRBD2 (6 bases). The end of the DNA is better explained by TRBJ2-2, so the J call may be wrong. The CDR3 length is 16 residues. Germline CDR1 is SGHTA and CDR2 is FQGTGA. The CDR3 region has the DNA TGTGCCAGCAGCTCTTCCGGAGGGGTGAACACCGGGGAGCTGTTTTTT. Translated: CASSSSGGVNTGELFF.

The gene calls are TRBV5-6 and TRBJ2-1, with 7 bases aligning to TRBD1. J gave up 6 bases and V 3 bases, and 3 bases lay outside the gene matches. Germline-derived CDR1 and CDR2 are SGHDT and YYEEEE. CDR3 size: 13 residues. The CDR3 DNA follows: TGTGCCAGCAGCTGGGACAGTCCCAATGAGCAGTTCTTC. Protein sequence: CASSWDSPNEQFF.

This sequence joins TRBV6-5 and TRBJ2-7, with D tentatively TRBD2 (5 bases). Germline assignment: CDR1 MNHEY and CDR2 SVGAGI. V lost 2 bases to trimming and J lost 0 bases, with 14 bases between them. The CDR3 consists of 16 residues. The CDR3: CASSYVAAVSSYEQYF. The CDR3 region has the DNA TGTGCCAGCAGTTACGTCGCAGCGGTGAGCTCCTACGAGCAGTACTTC.

This clone showed up just a few times. The rearrangement links TRBV2 to TRBJ2-2; 11 bases are a match to TRBD1. The CDR3 has 15 residues. Germline CDR1 reads SNHLY; CDR2 reads FYNNEI. With V trimmed by 11 bases and J by 4 bases, 9 bases remained unmatched. CDR3 in DNA: TGTGCCGCAAACCCCGGGACAGGGGGCACCGGGGAGCTGTTTTTT. This sequence encodes CAANPGTGGTGELFF.

This clone was counted only a few times. The chain employs TRBV29-1 and TRBJ1-1, with unresolved D. V was clipped by 4 bases and J by 3 bases, with 15 bases between them. Germline CDR1 is SQVTM and CDR2 is ANQGSEA. This CDR3 is 14 amino acids long. In DNA form, the CDR3 reads TGCAGCGTTGCTCTAAAGCGGGCGGACACTGAAGCTTTCTTT. It codes for CSVALKRADTEAFF.

The chain recombines TRBV7-2 with TRBJ2-5, with TRBD2 identical over 8 bases. The CDR3 has 13 amino acids. Germline V gene sequence: CDR1 SGHTA, CDR2 FQGNSA. J was trimmed by 5 bases and V by 3 bases; bases with no gene match: 2. The CDR3 nucleotides are TGTGCCAGCAGCTTTCCGGGGGGGGAGACCCAGTACTTC. It specifies CASSFPGGETQYF.

This chain joins TRBV5-4 and TRBJ2-3; TRBD2 matches at 16 bases. The CDR3 is 17 amino acids. Germline V gives CDR1 SGHNT, CDR2 YYREEE (reference sequence). J was trimmed by 4 bases and V by 4 bases; bases with no gene match: 6. Written as DNA, the CDR3 is TGTGCCAGCAGCCCAGGGACTAGCGGGGGGGCCCCAGATACGCAGTATTTT. This sequence encodes CASSPGTSGGAPDTQYF.

The chain recombines TRBV28 with TRBJ1-1; 11 bases fit TRBD1. The germline CDR1 and CDR2 sequences are MDHEN and SYDVKM. The J segment lost 12 bases and the V segment lost 6 bases, leaving 9 bases of the junction unmatched. CDR3 size: 13 residues. In DNA form, the CDR3 reads TGTGCCAGCAGAAACGGGACAGGGGGTTCGACTTTCTTT. Its translation: CASRNGTGGSTFF.

Comment on this clone: At the DNA level, this CDR3 is encoded by other sequences in the same sample as well. The rearrangement uses TRBV7-3 and TRBJ2-5; 9 bases agree with TRBD1. CDR1 and CDR2 (germline): SGHTA, FQGTGA. CDR3 length: 14 amino acids. Trimming removed 5 bases from V and 2 bases from J; junction bases left unmatched: 3. The DNA of the CDR3 is TGTGCCAGCAGCCTGACAGGGGGTCAAGAGACCCAGTACTTC. This sequence encodes CASSLTGGQETQYF.

A word on this clone: Other nucleotide sequences in the sample specify the same CDR3. The chain has TRBV19 and TRBJ2-1, with TRBD2 matching 7 bases. The CDR3 is made up of 13 amino acids. Germline lookup yields CDR1 LNHDA and CDR2 SQIVND (reference sequence). J lost 6 bases, V lost 3 bases, and 2 bases had no gene match. In nucleotides, the CDR3 is TGTGCCAGTAGTATTGGGAGGGGCAATGAGCAGTTCTTC. Its protein product is CASSIGRGNEQFF.

The chain uses TRBV5-6 and TRBJ2-3; D is possibly TRBD1 (5 bases). Trimming took 0 bases from V and 5 from J, leaving 7 bases between them. The CDR3 spans 13 residues. Germline V gene sequence: CDR1 SGHDT, CDR2 YYEEEE. This CDR3 is CASSLVRGDTQYF. The CDR3 DNA reads as TGTGCCAGCAGCTTGGTAAGGGGAGATACGCAGTATTTT.